Presented here are 9 T cell receptor beta chains from one specimen sequenced in a study of blood T cell repertoires in COVID-19. Clones were sequenced by immunoSEQ multiplex PCR, and TCRdb holds only the in-frame ones, with some missing. Here the sample spans more than 150,000 clones, less than 90% being singletons. Sequencing was carried out using peripheral blood. All receptors come from a woman aged 70 to 79 with acute or convalescent COVID-19.

V is TRBV6-5 and J is TRBJ2-2, with 8 bases that match TRBD2. Germline V CDR1 and CDR2: MNHEY, SVGAGI. The CDR3 totals 13 residues. The V and J ends lost 10 bases and 4 bases, in that order; junction bases with no gene match: 5. The CDR3 nucleotides are TGTGCCACCGGGGGGGACGGCACCGGGGAGCTGTTTTTT. Encoded protein: CATGGDGTGELFF.

This chain connects TRBV5-1 to TRBJ2-5; D is perhaps TRBD2 (5 bases). Germline V gene sequence: CDR1 SGHRS, CDR2 YFSETQ. V lost 1 base and J 2 bases, leaving 9 bases between the germline ends. The CDR3 extends over 14 amino acids. CDR3 DNA sequence: TGCGCCAGCAGCTTGCCGGGGAAACAAGAGACCCAGTACTTC. Translating it yields CASSLPGKQETQYF.

The chain recombines TRBV5-4 with TRBJ2-5; a possible D gene is TRBD1 (5 bases). This CDR3 has 15 amino acids. V was pared by 3 bases and J by 0 bases, with 12 bases between. Germline V CDR1 and CDR2: SGHNT, YYREEE (reference sequence). In nucleotides, the CDR3 is TGTGCCAGCAGCTCCTCAAGACAGTACCAAGAGACCCAGTACTTC. Its protein product is CASSSSRQYQETQYF.

The chain couples TRBV7-2 to TRBJ1-1; TRBD1 aligns across 8 bases. V was pared by 1 base and J by 5 bases, with 9 bases of the junction left unmatched. The germline V gene encodes CDR1 SGHTA and CDR2 FQGNSA. The CDR3 runs 16 residues. CDR3 in DNA: TGTGCCAGCAGCTTAGAGGCAGGGGGCAGTACAACTGAAGCTTTCTTT. Its translation: CASSLEAGGSTTEAFF.

The chain recombines TRBV28 with TRBJ2-7, with a tentative D call TRBD2 (5 bases). The V end was cut by 6 bases, the J end by 2 bases, with 11 bases between. CDR1 is MDHEN and CDR2 is SYDVKM in the germline V gene. This CDR3 contains 13 residues. In DNA form, the CDR3 reads TGTGCCAGCAGGCGCCCCGGGACCTACGAGCAGTACGTC. Its translation: CASRRPGTYEQYV.

The chain combines TRBV6-5 with TRBJ1-5, with 8 bases matching TRBD1. Per the germline V gene, CDR1 is MNHEY and CDR2 is SVGAGI. The ends lost 10 bases at V and 3 bases at J; junction bases unmatched: 8. CDR3 size: 14 residues. In DNA form, the CDR3 reads TGTGCCACCTTGTGGACAGGGTTCAATCAGCCCCAGCATTTT. Its translation: CATLWTGFNQPQHF.

The V and J genes are TRBV28 and TRBJ1-2, with 7 bases that match TRBD1. V was pared by 5 bases and J by 12 bases, with 12 bases of the junction left unmatched. The CDR3 runs 13 residues. In germline, CDR1 is MDHEN, CDR2 SYDVKM. As DNA, the CDR3 is TGTGCCAGCAGTCACAAGGACAGGCTGGGCGACACCTTC. It translates to CASSHKDRLGDTF.

The chain employs TRBV19 and TRBJ2-6; tentatively, D is TRBD1 (10 bases). Trimming took off 5 bases at V and 0 bases at J, with 35 bases between the two ends. From germline, CDR1 is LNHDA and CDR2 SQIVND (reference sequence). This CDR3 has 24 amino acids. CDR3 sequence: CASSLRQGAALAGSYFSGANVLTF. CDR3 DNA sequence: TGTGCCAGTAGTCTACGACAGGGGGCCGCACTAGCGGGTTCCTATTTCTCTGGGGCCAACGTCCTGACTTTC. The complete variable domain, with remaining parts taken from reference TRBV19 and TRBJ2-6, reads DGGITQSPKYLFRKEGQNVTLSCEQNLNHDAMYWYRQDPGQGLRLIYYSQIVNDFQKGDIAEGYSVSREKKESFPLTVTSAQKNPTAFYLCASSLRQGAALAGSYFSGANVLTFGAGSRLTVL.

J is TRBJ2-7 and V is TRBV5-5; 9 bases agree with TRBD1. The CDR3 is 17 amino acids. V trimming: 3 bases; J trimming: 4 bases; junction bases outside the gene matches: 14. Per the germline V gene, CDR1 is SGHKS and CDR2 is YYEKEE (reference sequence). The CDR3 DNA is TGTGCCAGCAGCTCTCTCGCCGGGACAGGGTTTAAATACGAGCAGTACTTC. It encodes CASSSLAGTGFKYEQYF.